Below, 3 T cell receptor beta chains from the same sample are listed, as sequenced in a study of beta chain features in type 1 diabetes. The study's findings and limits: Shortening of TCRB CDR3s, moderate but significant, appeared in all four CD4+ subsets of Type 1 diabetes patients.

cDNA synthesis used the whole RNA isolate, giving expressed TCRB sequences. Assay: immunoSEQ multiplex PCR; the TCRdb copy retains only in-frame clones and omits some. The sample holds some 130,000 clones; about 10% are singletons and the top ten take 0.65% to 0.75%. These receptors' targets are unknown. The sequencing input was central memory CD4+ T cells from blood. Receptor source: a man aged 25 to 40 with type 1 diabetes.

The chain employs TRBV5-1 and TRBJ1-1; 9 bases agree with TRBD1. The junction had 6 bases not matched to a gene; V was cut back by 4 bases and J by 5 bases. The CDR3 is 14 residues long. CDR1 and CDR2 (germline): SGHRS, YFSETQ. CDR3 sequence reads: CASSAGTGNTEAFF. The CDR3 DNA reads TGCGCCAGCAGCGCCGGGACAGGGAATACTGAAGCTTTCTTT.

This clone was found a few times. The chain recombines TRBV6-1 with TRBJ1-2; D uncertain. From germline, CDR1 is MNHNS and CDR2 SASEGT. The CDR3 has 14 residues. V was trimmed by 6 bases and J by 5 bases, leaving 16 bases between them. The CDR3 coding sequence is TGTGCCAGCAGCGCCACCAGTTCCCTTTATGGCTACACCTTC. Protein sequence: CASSATSSLYGYTF.

In this sample, this clone turned up a few times. Here the CDR3 reads CASSFGEAETQYF. The CDR3 nucleotides are TGTGCCAGCAGCTTCGGGGAGGCAGAGACCCAGTACTTC. The chain is built from TRBV5-4 and TRBJ2-5; D is possibly TRBD2 (6 bases). This CDR3 is built from 13 residues. The germline CDR1 and CDR2 sequences are SGHNT and YYREEE (reference sequence). Trimming pared 2 bases from V and 4 bases from J, leaving 9 bases between.